The 24 T cell receptor beta chains below come from one sample, sequenced in a study of T cell changes during pregnancy in multiple sclerosis. Profiled with immunoSEQ multiplex PCR; TCRdb holds only in-frame clones, not every one. Here the sample spans 20,000 to 25,000 clones, approximately 90% being singletons. Source: CD4+ T cells from peripheral blood mononuclear cells, taken in the third trimester of pregnancy. These receptors were collected from a female donor with multiple sclerosis, enrolled in a pregnancy study.

This chain links TRBV28 with TRBJ2-3; possible D gene TRBD2, 7 bases. Germline CDR1 MDHEN, CDR2 SYDVKM. V was shortened by 4 bases and J by 4 bases, with 27 bases between the two germline ends. CDR3 length: 19 amino acids. The chain's CDR3 is CASSSLGEGRVGGPDTQYF. CDR3 DNA sequence: TGTGCCAGCAGTTCGTTGGGGGAGGGCAGGGTCGGGGGCCCAGATACGCAGTATTTT.

V usage is TRBV6-6 and J usage is TRBJ1-2; TRBD1 matches 8 bases. The CDR3 spans 16 residues. The germline CDR1 and CDR2 sequences are MNHNY and SVGAGI (reference sequence). Trimming cost V 2 bases and J 7 bases; bases outside gene matches: 12. This CDR3 is CASSYPWDRSRFGYTF. DNA of the CDR3: TGTGCCAGCAGTTACCCCTGGGACAGGAGTAGATTTGGCTACACCTTC.

The CDR3 DNA reads TGTGCCTCTACCCTCCGGTCCACTAATGAAAAACTGTTTTTT. It is translated as CASTLRSTNEKLFF. The V and J genes are TRBV30 and TRBJ1-4; D remains ambiguous. Germline V CDR1 and CDR2: GTSNPN, SVGIG (reference sequence). The CDR3 runs to 14 residues. The V end lost 7 bases, the J end lost 2 bases, and 14 bases lay between the germline ends. The entire variable domain, with the rest obtained from reference TRBV30 and TRBJ1-4, is as follows: SQTIHQWPATLVQPVGSPLSLECTVEGTSNPNLYWYRQAAGRGLQLLFYSVGIGQISSEVPQNLSASRPQDRQFILSSKKLLLSDSGFYLCASTLRSTNEKLFFGSGTQLSVL.

This sequence joins TRBV6-5 and TRBJ1-1; possible D gene TRBD1, 6 bases. This CDR3 has 15 amino acids. V lost 0 bases and J lost 1, with 9 bases in between. From germline, CDR1 is MNHEY and CDR2 SVGAGI. The CDR3 DNA sequence: TGTGCCAGCAGTTACTCGACAGGACGGAACACTGAAGCTTTCTTT. Translated, it gives CASSYSTGRNTEAFF.

This chain links TRBV5-1 with TRBJ2-5, with 8 bases aligning to TRBD1. The end of the DNA is better explained by TRBJ2-7, so the J call may be wrong. This CDR3 has 14 residues. The germline CDR1 and CDR2 sequences are SGHRS and YFSETQ. The CDR3 region is CASSPPTGVYEQYF. In DNA, the CDR3 is TGCGCCAGCAGCCCACCGACAGGGGTCTACGAGCAGTACTTC.

This clone was seen only a few times. The gene calls are TRBV28 and TRBJ2-7, with TRBD2 as a possible D gene (6 bases). CDR1 and CDR2 from the germline V gene are MDHEN and SYDVKM. The CDR3 has 16 residues. Trimming stripped 3 bases from V and 7 bases from J, with 22 bases between. The CDR3 DNA follows: TGTGCCAGCAGTTTCCTTACTAGCTCGAAGTATCAAGAGCAGTACTTC. This encodes CASSFLTSSKYQEQYF.

V gene TRBV5-1 combines with J gene TRBJ1-2, with 10 bases matching TRBD1. The CDR3 totals 20 residues. J was trimmed by 4 bases and V by 3 bases; bases with no gene match: 21. Looked up from germline, CDR1 is SGHRS and CDR2 is YFSETQ. This CDR3 reads CASSSGVLGGQGRSSYGYTF. The CDR3 DNA reads TGCGCCAGCAGCTCTGGAGTATTGGGGGGACAGGGGCGATCTAGCTATGGCTACACCTTC.

This rearrangement joins TRBV9 to TRBJ2-1, with D hard to call. The CDR3 runs 14 residues. Trimming shortened V by 1 base and J by 4 bases, and 9 bases separated the two germline ends. Germline V gives CDR1 SGDLS, CDR2 YYNGEE. The CDR3 nucleotides read TGTGCCAGCAGCGTACAGGCAATGTACAATGAGCAGTTCTTC. This sequence encodes CASSVQAMYNEQFF. Looking up the rest from reference TRBV9 and TRBJ2-1 gives the full variable domain: DSGVTQTPKHLITATGQRVTLRCSPRSGDLSVYWYQQSLDQGLQFLIQYYNGEERAKGNILERFSAQQFPDLHSELNLSSLELGDSALYFCASSVQAMYNEQFFGPGTRLTVL.

This chain uses TRBV5-1 with TRBJ1-2, with 9 bases identical to TRBD1. The CDR3 has 18 amino acids. CDR1 is SGHRS and CDR2 is YFSETQ in the germline V gene. V lost 5 bases and J lost 3; bases outside the gene matches: 17. CDR3 protein: CASRENPPGQGLHYGYTF. Here the CDR3 DNA reads TGCGCCAGCAGGGAAAACCCCCCGGGACAGGGACTCCACTATGGCTACACCTTC.

The DNA for the CDR3 is TGTGCCACCAGCAGTGGACTAGCGAGCACAGATACGCAGTATTTT. It codes for CATSSGLASTDTQYF. The chain links TRBV15 to TRBJ2-3; 9 bases align to TRBD2. J lost 0 bases, V lost 3 bases, and 1 base had no gene match. Germline CDR1 reads LNHNV; CDR2 reads YYDKDF (reference sequence). The CDR3 sequence is 15 residues long.

The chain uses TRBV4-3 and TRBJ1-2; D is unclear. CDR3 size: 15 residues. The germline V and J ends were trimmed by 1 base and 4 bases, with 13 bases remaining between them. Germline V lookup: CDR1 LGHNA, CDR2 YSLEER. CDR3 DNA: TGCGCCAGCAGCCAAGTGCACCTGGGAGGCTATGGCTACACCTTC. It is translated as CASSQVHLGGYGYTF.

V and J are TRBV9 and TRBJ2-2, with 9 bases that match TRBD1. This CDR3 has 16 amino acids. Trimming at V came to 7 bases and at J to 3 bases, leaving 10 bases not matched to a gene. Germline V gene data show CDR1 as SGDLS and CDR2 as YYNGEE. CDR3 nucleotides: TGTGCCAGCCACAGGGGGCGCTTGGAGGACACCGGGGAGCTGTTTTTT. It specifies CASHRGRLEDTGELFF. The entire variable domain, with the rest obtained from reference TRBV9 and TRBJ2-2, is as follows: DSGVTQTPKHLITATGQRVTLRCSPRSGDLSVYWYQQSLDQGLQFLIQYYNGEERAKGNILERFSAQQFPDLHSELNLSSLELGDSALYFCASHRGRLEDTGELFFGEGSRLTVL.

This clone has just a few counts. J is TRBJ2-5 and V is TRBV2, with TRBD1 as a possible D gene (5 bases). Germline assignment: CDR1 SNHLY and CDR2 FYNNEI. V was cut by 5 bases and J by 2 bases, with 9 bases left in between. This CDR3 has 13 residues. The CDR3 DNA reads TGTGCCAGCAGTTCTGACAGACAAGAGACCCAGTACTTC. It encodes CASSSDRQETQYF.

The V gene is TRBV19, the J gene TRBJ2-2, with no clear D. V was pared by 6 bases and J by 7 bases, with 6 bases between. Germline CDR1 LNHDA, CDR2 SQIVND (reference sequence). The CDR3 covers 11 residues. This CDR3 reads CASSPSGELFF. The CDR3 bases are TGTGCCAGTAGCCCTAGCGGGGAGCTGTTTTTT.

The CDR3: CASSQEYGTGNTIYF. The CDR3 nucleotides are TGTGCCAGCAGCCAAGAATATGGCACTGGAAACACCATATATTTT. The chain recombines TRBV14 with TRBJ1-3; D unresolved. The CDR3 has 15 amino acids. V gave up 0 bases and J gave up 2 bases, with 8 bases separating them. CDR1 and CDR2 (germline): SGHDN, FVKESK. Full variable domain (missing parts from reference TRBV14 and TRBJ1-3): EAGVTQFPSHSVIEKGQTVTLRCDPISGHDNLYWYRRVMGKEIKFLLHFVKESKQDESGMPNNRFLAERTGGTYSTLKVQPAELEDSGVYFCASSQEYGTGNTIYFGEGSWLTVV.

This rearrangement joins TRBV5-8 to TRBJ2-1, with 11 bases aligning to TRBD1. Trimming removed 4 bases from V and 6 bases from J; junction bases left unmatched: 6. Germline lookup yields CDR1 SGHTS and CDR2 YDEGEE. The CDR3 extends over 15 amino acids. CDR3 residues: CASSPWTGGGNEQFF. CDR3 nucleotides: TGTGCCAGCAGCCCCTGGACAGGGGGCGGCAATGAGCAGTTCTTC.

J is TRBJ2-3 and V is TRBV19, with a weak D call TRBD2 (6 bases). The ends were cut back, 5 bases at V and 3 bases at J, with 15 bases in the middle. This CDR3 spans 15 amino acids. The germline V gene has CDR1 LNHDA and CDR2 SQIVND (reference sequence). The CDR3 nucleotides are TGTGCCAGTAGTTTTGCGTGGGCGGGGACAGATACGCAGTATTTT. It is translated as CASSFAWAGTDTQYF. Supplemented by reference TRBV19 and TRBJ2-3, the full variable domain reads DGGITQSPKYLFRKEGQNVTLSCEQNLNHDAMYWYRQDPGQGLRLIYYSQIVNDFQKGDIAEGYSVSREKKESFPLTVTSAQKNPTAFYLCASSFAWAGTDTQYFGPGTRLTVL.

The rearrangement links TRBV19 to TRBJ2-6; tentative D call: TRBD1 (5 bases). From germline, CDR1 is LNHDA and CDR2 SQIVND (reference sequence). CDR3 size: 15 residues. Trimming shortened V by 6 bases and J by 0 bases, and 9 bases separated the two germline ends. The CDR3 protein is CASRRQFSGANVLTF. The CDR3 bases are TGTGCCAGTAGACGACAGTTCTCTGGGGCCAACGTCCTGACTTTC.

The CDR3 loop is CAWSVYRDEQFF. In nucleotides, the CDR3 is TGTGCCTGGAGTGTTTACAGGGATGAGCAGTTCTTC. The J gene is TRBJ2-1, the V gene TRBV30; a weak D match, TRBD1 (6 bases). The germline gives CDR1 GTSNPN, CDR2 SVGIG (reference sequence). Between the trimmed V and J ends, which lost 0 bases and 8 bases, there was a span of 8 bases. This CDR3 has 12 amino acids.

The chain employs TRBV9 and TRBJ1-2, with D unresolved. The ends were cut back, 0 bases at V and 4 bases at J, with 19 bases in the middle. The V gene's germline CDR1 is SGDLS and CDR2 YYNGEE. This CDR3 is built from 17 residues. The CDR3: CASSVALEGMNLYGYTF. The CDR3 DNA sequence: TGTGCCAGCAGCGTAGCCCTGGAGGGCATGAACCTCTATGGCTACACCTTC.

The rearrangement uses TRBV5-1 and TRBJ1-2; 8 bases agree with TRBD1. CDR3 length: 16 residues. Germline V lookup: CDR1 SGHRS, CDR2 YFSETQ. The junction had 12 bases not matched to a gene; V was cut back by 4 bases and J by 4 bases. The CDR3 DNA is TGCGCCAGCAGCGCAGGACAGGGCCAAACCTCCTATGGCTACACCTTC. Its protein is CASSAGQGQTSYGYTF.

This clone appeared once. J is TRBJ1-1 and V is TRBV9, with 9 bases fitting TRBD1. Germline CDR1 and CDR2: SGDLS and YYNGEE. V lost 3 bases and J lost 4; bases outside the gene matches: 16. The length of the CDR3 is 18 residues. In nucleotides, the CDR3 is TGTGCCAGCAGCGCCCAAGCGGACAGGGGAGTGATTAGCACTGAAGCTTTCTTT. It translates to CASSAQADRGVISTEAFF. Combining the CDR3 with reference TRBV9 and TRBJ1-1 gives the whole variable domain DSGVTQTPKHLITATGQRVTLRCSPRSGDLSVYWYQQSLDQGLQFLIQYYNGEERAKGNILERFSAQQFPDLHSELNLSSLELGDSALYFCASSAQADRGVISTEAFFGQGTRLTVV.

The chain recombines TRBV6-1 with TRBJ1-1; the D gene is possibly TRBD1 (5 bases). Germline V gene lookup returns CDR1 MNHNS and CDR2 SASEGT. V was clipped by 6 bases and J by 3 bases, with 11 bases between them. The CDR3 totals 13 residues. The CDR3: CASSERGDTEAFF. CDR3 DNA: TGTGCCAGCAGCGAACGGGGGGACACTGAAGCTTTCTTT.

The gene calls are TRBV5-6 and TRBJ1-1; D may be TRBD1 (6 bases). This CDR3 region has 17 residues. V was trimmed by 0 bases and J by 5 bases, leaving 20 bases between them. Germline CDR1 and CDR2: SGHDT and YYEEEE. CDR3 residues: CASSLVNLGALQTEAFF. CDR3 nucleotides: TGTGCCAGCAGCTTGGTAAACTTGGGGGCGCTTCAGACTGAAGCTTTCTTT.